These T cell receptor beta chains were read from a single sample in a study of post-analysis software for immune sequencing data. TCRdb ran MiXCR on the PCR reads and lists one entry per CDR3 protein. The data contain fewer than 700,000 distinct CDR3 sequences, around 44% of them seen just once; the ten biggest clones take up 1.5% to 2%. Sequencing was performed on blood. The receptors shown here come from a girl between 10 and 17 years old with multiple sclerosis. Both conserved end residues are part of each CDR3. The D gene is left open where the match is weak. Rows may omit the clone size; those that give it use once, few, many or a size class.

clone size	V gene	CDR3 length	D gene	J gene	CDR3 protein	CDR3 DNA
-	TRBV10-2	12	-	TRBJ2-7	CASSPILSEQYF	TGCGCCAGCAGTCCGATCCTCTCCGAGCAGTACTTC
few	TRBV29-1	10	-	TRBJ2-7	CSVLSYEQYF	TGCAGCGTTCTTTCCTACGAGCAGTACTTC
-	TRBV29-1	13	-	TRBJ1-1	CSGSPGQNTEAFF	TGCAGCGGGAGCCCGGGACAAAACACTGAAGCTTTCTTT
-	TRBV7-9	14	-	TRBJ1-2	CASSFGGSNYGYTF	TGTGCCAGCAGCTTTGGAGGAAGTAACTATGGCTACACCTTC
-	TRBV28	15	-	TRBJ2-4	CASHERRSAKNIQYF	TGTGCCAGCCACGAGAGGAGGTCTGCCAAAAACATTCAGTACTTC
-	TRBV4-3	15	-	TRBJ2-5	CASGQQRGSEREQYF	TGCGCCAGCGGCCAGCAAAGGGGCTCCGAGAGGGAGCAGTACTTC
few	TRBV5-1	15	-	TRBJ2-5	CASSLGGVHVGEQYF	TGCGCCAGCAGCCTCGGGGGCGTCCATGTGGGTGAGCAGTACTTC
few	TRBV6-6	13	-	TRBJ2-1	CASLGYQGNEQFF	TGTGCCAGCCTCGGCTACCAGGGGAATGAGCAGTTCTTC
-	TRBV29-1	14	-	TRBJ1-1	CSVPESTERSEAFF	TGCAGCGTTCCCGAGTCGACCGAACGTAGTGAAGCTTTCTTT
-	TRBV9	13	-	TRBJ1-2	CASSVGGAYGYTF	TGTGCCAGCAGCGTAGGGGGGGCCTATGGCTACACCTTC
-	TRBV29-1	12	-	TRBJ2-7	CSVEPGGGEQYF	TGCAGCGTTGAGCCAGGGGGGGGCGAGCAGTACTTC
-	TRBV5-1	14	-	TRBJ1-1	CASSLYPGNTEAFF	TGCGCCAGCAGCTTGTATCCGGGAAACACTGAAGCTTTCTTT
few	TRBV11-3	13	TRBD2	TRBJ2-1	CASSLGGSAEQFF	TGTGCCAGCAGCTTGGGGGGGAGTGCTGAGCAGTTCTTC
once	TRBV20-1	16	-	TRBJ2-1	CSAIPGTSSSYNEQFF	TGCAGTGCTATTCCCGGGACTTCGAGCTCCTACAATGAGCAGTTCTTC
-	TRBV5-4	15	TRBD2	TRBJ2-5	CASSIPSSGVVTQYF	TGTGCCAGCAGTATCCCCTCTAGCGGGGTTGTGACCCAGTACTTC
-	TRBV7-8	14	-	TRBJ1-4	CASSLVRPAEKLFF	TGTGCCAGCAGCTTAGTCCGGCCGGCTGAAAAACTGTTTTTT
-	TRBV6-6	15	TRBD2	TRBJ2-7	CASSFQRGASYEQYF	TGTGCCAGCAGTTTTCAGCGGGGGGCCTCCTACGAGCAGTACTTC
-	TRBV3-1	16	TRBD2	TRBJ2-1	CASSPPTSGANNEQFF	TGTGCCAGCAGCCCACCCACTAGCGGGGCGAACAATGAGCAGTTCTTC
-	TRBV9	14	TRBD2	TRBJ2-7	CASSPHQAGDEQYF	TGTGCCAGCAGCCCCCATCAAGCGGGGGACGAGCAGTACTTC
few	TRBV5-1	14	TRBD2	TRBJ2-3	CASSPGLGWDTQYF	TGCGCCAGCAGCCCAGGACTAGGGTGGGATACGCAGTATTTT
few	TRBV20-1	16	TRBD1	TRBJ2-5	CSAGQGVTRSQETQYF	TGCAGTGCAGGACAGGGGGTGACCCGTAGTCAAGAGACCCAGTACTTC
-	TRBV4-1	16	-	TRBJ2-1	CASSQGTSSSYNEQFF	TGCGCCAGCAGCCAAGGGACCTCGAGCTCCTACAATGAGCAGTTCTTC
once	TRBV6-1	14	-	TRBJ1-1	CASSLGLGDTEAFF	TGTGCCAGCAGTCTGGGGCTAGGGGACACTGAAGCTTTCTTT
-	TRBV20-1	14	-	TRBJ2-3	CSALFPVVADTQYF	TGCAGTGCTTTATTCCCTGTAGTGGCAGATACGCAGTATTTT
-	TRBV2	15	-	TRBJ2-3	CASSENIAPEDTQYF	TGTGCCAGCAGTGAAAACATTGCACCAGAAGATACGCAGTATTTT
-	TRBV7-9	14	TRBD1	TRBJ2-3	CASSRTGRTDTQYF	TGTGCCAGCAGCCGGACAGGCCGCACAGATACGCAGTATTTT
-	TRBV5-1	15	-	TRBJ1-1	CASSQNRDIGTEAFF	TGCGCCAGCAGCCAGAACCGGGACATCGGCACTGAAGCTTTCTTT
few	TRBV3-1	15	TRBD1	TRBJ2-7	CASSQEDRATYEQYF	TGTGCCAGCAGCCAAGAAGACAGGGCGACCTACGAGCAGTACTTC
-	TRBV12-3/TRBV12-4	16	TRBD2	TRBJ2-7	CASSTRTSSRSYEQYF	TGTGCCAGCAGTACTAGGACTAGCAGCCGCTCCTACGAGCAGTACTTC
-	TRBV2	14	-	TRBJ2-5	CASKVGARQETQYF	TGTGCCAGCAAAGTAGGGGCGAGACAAGAGACCCAGTACTTC
few	TRBV5-1	11	TRBD1	TRBJ2-5	CASSYGQGQYF	TGCGCCAGCAGCTATGGACAGGGGCAGTACTTC
once	TRBV9	13	-	TRBJ2-1	CASGVLRADEQFF	TGTGCCAGCGGCGTACTCCGGGCGGATGAGCAGTTCTTC
-	TRBV20-1	14	TRBD1	TRBJ1-6	CSALGQGSNSPLHF	TGCAGTGCATTGGGACAGGGTAGTAATTCACCCCTCCACTTT
few	TRBV20-1	15	TRBD2	TRBJ2-1	CSAIAGTSGADEQFF	TGCAGTGCAATTGCCGGGACTAGCGGGGCAGATGAGCAGTTCTTC
once	TRBV20-1	15	-	TRBJ1-1	CSARDRGGSNTEAFF	TGCAGTGCTAGAGATAGAGGGGGATCGAACACTGAAGCTTTCTTT
few	TRBV20-1	16	TRBD2	TRBJ2-5	CSARQSLAGGGETQYF	TGCAGTGCTAGGCAGTCACTAGCGGGAGGGGGAGAGACCCAGTACTTC
-	TRBV5-1	12	-	TRBJ2-1	CASSFIRNEQFF	TGCGCCAGCAGCTTTATTAGGAATGAGCAGTTCTTC
-	TRBV20-1	16	TRBD2	TRBJ2-1	CSTSPPASGASGEQFF	TGCAGTACTAGCCCCCCGGCTAGCGGGGCGTCCGGTGAGCAGTTCTTC
few	TRBV4-1	16	TRBD2	TRBJ2-7	CASSQGIRTSGGEQYF	TGCGCCAGCAGCCAAGGGATAAGGACTAGCGGGGGAGAGCAGTACTTC
once	TRBV20-1	15	-	TRBJ1-5	CSARPPSRYNQPQHF	TGCAGTGCTAGACCACCGAGCAGGTACAATCAGCCCCAGCATTTT
-	TRBV9	13	-	TRBJ2-2	CASSAGTGSELFF	TGTGCCAGCAGCGCTGGAACAGGGTCAGAGCTGTTTTTT
few	TRBV3-1	15	TRBD2	TRBJ2-4	CASSQEWGGYGIQYF	TGTGCCAGCAGCCAAGAATGGGGGGGGTATGGCATTCAGTACTTC
-	TRBV4-2	15	-	TRBJ2-4	CASSQDTRDKNIQYF	TGTGCCAGCAGCCAAGATACCAGGGACAAAAACATTCAGTACTTC
-	TRBV7-8	15	-	TRBJ1-2	CASSPGVGGAYGYIF	TGTGCCAGCAGCCCCGGGGTTGGGGGGGCCTATGGCTACATCTTC
-	TRBV5-1	14	TRBD2	TRBJ2-5	CASSLIAGQETQYF	TGCGCCAGCAGCCTAATAGCGGGGCAAGAGACCCAGTACTTC
many	TRBV20-1	10	-	TRBJ2-5	CSARQETQYF	TGCAGTGCTAGACAAGAGACCCAGTACTTC
few	TRBV7-2	16	-	TRBJ2-5	CASSLAPQGMGETQYF	TGTGCCAGCAGCTTAGCCCCTCAGGGGATGGGGGAGACCCAGTACTTC
few	TRBV29-1	12	-	TRBJ1-2	CSVPTANYGYTF	TGCAGCGTCCCGACGGCCAACTATGGCTACACCTTC